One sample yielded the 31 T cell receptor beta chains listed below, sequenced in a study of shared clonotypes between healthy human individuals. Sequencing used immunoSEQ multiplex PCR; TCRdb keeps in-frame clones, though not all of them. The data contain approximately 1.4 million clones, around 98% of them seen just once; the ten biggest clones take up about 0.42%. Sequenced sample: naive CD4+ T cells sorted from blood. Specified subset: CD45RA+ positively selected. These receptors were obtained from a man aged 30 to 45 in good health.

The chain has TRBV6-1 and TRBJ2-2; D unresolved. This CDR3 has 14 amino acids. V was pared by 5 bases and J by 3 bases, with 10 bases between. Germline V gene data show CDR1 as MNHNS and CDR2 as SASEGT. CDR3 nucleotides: TGTGCCAGCAGTCCCCGGCCCGACACCGGGGAGCTGTTTTTT. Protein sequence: CASSPRPDTGELFF.

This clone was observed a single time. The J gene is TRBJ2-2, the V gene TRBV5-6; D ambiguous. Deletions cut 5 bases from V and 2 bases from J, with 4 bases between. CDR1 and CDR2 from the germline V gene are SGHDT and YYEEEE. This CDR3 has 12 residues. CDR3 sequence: CASRINTGELFF. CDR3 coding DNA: TGTGCCAGCAGGATAAACACCGGGGAGCTGTTTTTT.

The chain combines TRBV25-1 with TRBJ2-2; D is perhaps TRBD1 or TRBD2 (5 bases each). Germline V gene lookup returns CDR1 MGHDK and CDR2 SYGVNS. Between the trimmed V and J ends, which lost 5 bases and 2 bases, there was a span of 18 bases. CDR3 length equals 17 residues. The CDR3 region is CASSSKVGTFNTGELFF. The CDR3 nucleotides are TGTGCCAGCAGTTCAAAGGTGGGGACCTTTAACACCGGGGAGCTGTTTTTT.

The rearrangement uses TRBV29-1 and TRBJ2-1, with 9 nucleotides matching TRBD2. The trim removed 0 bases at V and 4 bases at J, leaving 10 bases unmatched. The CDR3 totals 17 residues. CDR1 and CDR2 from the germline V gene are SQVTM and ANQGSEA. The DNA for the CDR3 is TGCAGCGTTGAAGATAGAGGGACTAGCATTCGATACAATGAGCAGTTCTTC. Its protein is CSVEDRGTSIRYNEQFF.

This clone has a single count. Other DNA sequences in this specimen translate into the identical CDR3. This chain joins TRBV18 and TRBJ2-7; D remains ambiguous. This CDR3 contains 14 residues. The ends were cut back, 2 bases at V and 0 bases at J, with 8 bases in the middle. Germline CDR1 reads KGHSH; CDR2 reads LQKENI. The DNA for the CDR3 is TGTGCCAGCTCACCATCACAATCCTCCTACGAGCAGTACTTC. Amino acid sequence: CASSPSQSSYEQYF.

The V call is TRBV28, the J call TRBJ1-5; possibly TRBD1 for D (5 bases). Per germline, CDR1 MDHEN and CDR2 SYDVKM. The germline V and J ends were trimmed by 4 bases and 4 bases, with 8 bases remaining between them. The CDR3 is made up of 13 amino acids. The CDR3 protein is CASSSGVNQPQHF. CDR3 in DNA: TGTGCCAGCAGTTCGGGGGTGAATCAGCCCCAGCATTTT.

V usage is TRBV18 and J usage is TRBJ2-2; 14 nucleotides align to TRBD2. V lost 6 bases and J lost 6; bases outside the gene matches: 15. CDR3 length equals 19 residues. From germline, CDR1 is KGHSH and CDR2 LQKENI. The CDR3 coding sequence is TGTGCCAGCTCTACCTTGGGACTAGCGGGAGTAAAGAAGGCCGGGGAGCTGTTTTTT. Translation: CASSTLGLAGVKKAGELFF.

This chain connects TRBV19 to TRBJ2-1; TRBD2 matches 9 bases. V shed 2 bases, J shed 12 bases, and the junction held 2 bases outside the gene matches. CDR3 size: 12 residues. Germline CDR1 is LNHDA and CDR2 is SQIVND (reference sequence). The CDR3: CASSIRGRVQFF. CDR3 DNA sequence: TGTGCCAGTAGTATACGCGGGAGGGTGCAGTTCTTC.

Written as DNA, the CDR3 is TGTGCCAGCTGGGGCTGGGACACCGGGGAGCTGTTTTTT. Amino acid sequence: CASWGWDTGELFF. This chain connects TRBV19 to TRBJ2-2; tentative D call: TRBD1 (5 bases). V shed 9 bases and J shed 3 bases, with 11 bases lying between them. The CDR3 covers 13 residues. CDR1 and CDR2 from the germline V gene are LNHDA and SQIVND (reference sequence).

The CDR3: CASSVDRYQPQHF. CDR3 nucleotide sequence: TGTGCCAGCAGTGTAGACAGGTACCAGCCCCAGCATTTT. The V call is TRBV28, the J call TRBJ1-5; maybe TRBD1 (6 bases). V was shortened by 5 bases and J by 7 bases, with 12 bases between the two germline ends. CDR1 MDHEN and CDR2 SYDVKM come from the germline V gene. The CDR3 has 13 residues.

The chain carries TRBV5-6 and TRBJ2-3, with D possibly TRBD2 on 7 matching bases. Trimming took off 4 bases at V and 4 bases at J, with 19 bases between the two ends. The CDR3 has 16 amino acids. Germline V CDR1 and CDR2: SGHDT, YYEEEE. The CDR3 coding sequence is TGTGCCAGCAGCCTGGGGCGGGGGCTGTCGGCAGATACGCAGTATTTT. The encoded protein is CASSLGRGLSADTQYF.

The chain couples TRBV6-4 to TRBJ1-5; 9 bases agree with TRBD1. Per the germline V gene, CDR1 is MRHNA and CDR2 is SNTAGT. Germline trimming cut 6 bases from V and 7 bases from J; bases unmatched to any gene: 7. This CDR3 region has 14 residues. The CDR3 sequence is CASRKGQGEQPQHF. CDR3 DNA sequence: TGTGCCAGCAGGAAGGGACAGGGAGAGCAGCCCCAGCATTTT.

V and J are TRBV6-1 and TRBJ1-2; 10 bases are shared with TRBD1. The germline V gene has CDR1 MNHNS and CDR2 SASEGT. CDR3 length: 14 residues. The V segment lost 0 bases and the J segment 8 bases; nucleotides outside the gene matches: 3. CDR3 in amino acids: CASSEARDRGGYTF. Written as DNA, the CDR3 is TGTGCCAGCAGTGAAGCGAGGGACAGGGGCGGCTACACCTTC.

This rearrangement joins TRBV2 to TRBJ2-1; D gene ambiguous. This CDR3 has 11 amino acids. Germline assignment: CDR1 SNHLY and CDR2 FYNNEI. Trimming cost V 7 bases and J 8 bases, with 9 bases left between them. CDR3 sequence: CASTLEDEQFF. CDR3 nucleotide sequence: TGTGCCAGCACCCTTGAGGATGAGCAGTTCTTC. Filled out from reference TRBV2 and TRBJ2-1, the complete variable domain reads EPEVTQTPSHQVTQMGQEVILRCVPISNHLYFYWYRQILGQKVEFLVSFYNNEISEKSEIFDDQFSVERPDGSNFTLKIRSTKLEDSAMYFCASTLEDEQFFGPGTRLTVL.

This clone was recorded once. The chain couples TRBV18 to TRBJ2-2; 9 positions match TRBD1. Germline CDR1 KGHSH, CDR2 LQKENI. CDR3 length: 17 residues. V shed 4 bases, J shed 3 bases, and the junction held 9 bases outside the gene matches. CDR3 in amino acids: CASSHPNRGRDTGELFF. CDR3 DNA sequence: TGTGCCAGCTCACACCCTAACAGGGGGCGAGACACCGGGGAGCTGTTTTTT.

CDR3 nucleotide sequence: TGTGCCAGCAGCTTAACACAGGGGATACAGTTCTTC. Translated, it gives CASSLTQGIQFF. The gene calls are TRBV7-3 and TRBJ2-1; 7 positions agree with TRBD1. The length of the CDR3 is 12 residues. Germline CDR1 and CDR2: SGHTA and FQGTGA. Germline trimming cut 0 bases from V and 13 bases from J; bases unmatched to any gene: 3.

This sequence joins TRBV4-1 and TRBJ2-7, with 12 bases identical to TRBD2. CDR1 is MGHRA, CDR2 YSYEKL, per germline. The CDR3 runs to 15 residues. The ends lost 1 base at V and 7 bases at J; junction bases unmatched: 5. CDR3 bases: TGCGCCAGCAGCCAAGGACTAGCGGGAGCACAGGAGCAGTACTTC. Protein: CASSQGLAGAQEQYF.

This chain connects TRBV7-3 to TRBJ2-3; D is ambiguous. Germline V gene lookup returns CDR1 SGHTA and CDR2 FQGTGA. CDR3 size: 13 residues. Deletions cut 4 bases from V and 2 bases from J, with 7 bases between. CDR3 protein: CASSWFDTDTQYF. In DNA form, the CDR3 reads TGTGCCAGCAGCTGGTTTGACACAGATACGCAGTATTTT.

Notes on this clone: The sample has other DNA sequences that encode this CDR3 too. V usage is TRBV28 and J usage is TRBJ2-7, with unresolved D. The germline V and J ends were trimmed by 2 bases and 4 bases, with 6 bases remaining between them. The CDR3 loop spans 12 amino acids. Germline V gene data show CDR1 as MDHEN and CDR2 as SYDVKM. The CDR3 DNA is TGTGCCAGCAGTTTACCCCTGTACGAGCAGTACTTC. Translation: CASSLPLYEQYF. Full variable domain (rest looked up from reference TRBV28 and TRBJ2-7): DVKVTQSSRYLVKRTGEKVFLECVQDMDHENMFWYRQDPGLGLRLIYFSYDVKMKEKGDIPEGYSVSREKKERFSLILESASTNQTSMYLCASSLPLYEQYFGPGTRLTVT.

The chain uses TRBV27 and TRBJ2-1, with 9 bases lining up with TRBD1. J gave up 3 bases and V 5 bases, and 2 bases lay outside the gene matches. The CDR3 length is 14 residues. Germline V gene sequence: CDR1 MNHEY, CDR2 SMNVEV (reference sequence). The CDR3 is CASSQDRGYNEQFF. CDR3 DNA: TGTGCCAGCAGTCAGGACAGGGGCTACAATGAGCAGTTCTTC.

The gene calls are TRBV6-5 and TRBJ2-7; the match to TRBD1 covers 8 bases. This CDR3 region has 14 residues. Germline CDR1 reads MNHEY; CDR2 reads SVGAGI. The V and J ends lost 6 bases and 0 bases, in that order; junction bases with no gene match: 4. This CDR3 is CASSQGAASYEQYF. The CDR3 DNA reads TGTGCCAGCAGCCAGGGGGCTGCCTCCTACGAGCAGTACTTC.

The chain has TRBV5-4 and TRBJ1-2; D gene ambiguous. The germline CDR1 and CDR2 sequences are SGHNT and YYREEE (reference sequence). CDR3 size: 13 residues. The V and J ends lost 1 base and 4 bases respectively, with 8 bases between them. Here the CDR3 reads CASSLLAVYGYTF. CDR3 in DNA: TGTGCCAGCAGCTTGTTGGCAGTCTATGGCTACACCTTC.

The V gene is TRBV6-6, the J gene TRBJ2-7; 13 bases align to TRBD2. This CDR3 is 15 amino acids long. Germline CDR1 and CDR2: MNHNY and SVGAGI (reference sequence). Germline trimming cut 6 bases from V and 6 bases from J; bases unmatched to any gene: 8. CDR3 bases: TGTGCCAGCAGCCTAACTAGCGGGAGGGCCCGCGAGCAGTACTTC. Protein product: CASSLTSGRAREQYF.

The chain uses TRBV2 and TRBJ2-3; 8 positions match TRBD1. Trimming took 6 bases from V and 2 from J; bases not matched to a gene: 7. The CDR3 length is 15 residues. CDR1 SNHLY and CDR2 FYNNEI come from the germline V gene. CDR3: CASRASDRATDTQYF. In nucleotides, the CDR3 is TGTGCCAGCAGGGCGTCGGACAGGGCCACAGATACGCAGTATTTT.

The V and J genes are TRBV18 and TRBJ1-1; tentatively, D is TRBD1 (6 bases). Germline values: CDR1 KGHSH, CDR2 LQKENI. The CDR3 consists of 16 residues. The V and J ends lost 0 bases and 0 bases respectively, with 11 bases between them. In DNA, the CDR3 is TGTGCCAGCTCACCACCGGCAGGGGCTATGAACACTGAAGCTTTCTTT. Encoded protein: CASSPPAGAMNTEAFF.

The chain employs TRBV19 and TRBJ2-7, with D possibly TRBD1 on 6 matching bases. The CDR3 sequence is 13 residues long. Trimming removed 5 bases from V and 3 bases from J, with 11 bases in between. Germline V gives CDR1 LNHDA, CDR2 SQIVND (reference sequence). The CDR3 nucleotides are TGTGCCAGTAGTTACACAGGGATCTACGAGCAGTACTTC. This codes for CASSYTGIYEQYF.

CDR3 protein: CASSRDRASTDTQYF. The CDR3 DNA sequence: TGTGCCAGCAGCCGGGACAGGGCTAGCACAGATACGCAGTATTTT. This chain connects TRBV7-2 to TRBJ2-3; 9 bases are shared with TRBD1. The germline V gene encodes CDR1 SGHTA and CDR2 FQGNSA. The CDR3 has 15 residues. V shed 5 bases and J 0 bases; nucleotides not matched to a gene: 3.

The CDR3 DNA reads TGTGCCAGCAGTCCTCACCACGAGCAGTACTTC. As protein: CASSPHHEQYF. The chain carries TRBV28 and TRBJ2-5; D is undetermined. The DNA matches TRBJ2-7 better at its end, which makes the J call doubtful. This CDR3 spans 11 amino acids. The germline V gene has CDR1 MDHEN and CDR2 SYDVKM.

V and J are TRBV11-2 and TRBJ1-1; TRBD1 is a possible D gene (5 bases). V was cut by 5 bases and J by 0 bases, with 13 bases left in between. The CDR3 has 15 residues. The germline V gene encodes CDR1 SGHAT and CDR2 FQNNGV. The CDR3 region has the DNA TGTGCCAGCAGCGCTTCGGACACTCTGAACACTGAAGCTTTCTTT. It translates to CASSASDTLNTEAFF.

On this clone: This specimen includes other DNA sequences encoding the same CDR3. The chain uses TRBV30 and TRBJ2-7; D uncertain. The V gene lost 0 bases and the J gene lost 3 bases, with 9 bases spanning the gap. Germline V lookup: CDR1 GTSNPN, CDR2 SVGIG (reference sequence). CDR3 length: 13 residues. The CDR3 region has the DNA TGTGCCTGGAGTGTGTTGTTAGGCTACGAGCAGTACTTC. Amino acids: CAWSVLLGYEQYF.

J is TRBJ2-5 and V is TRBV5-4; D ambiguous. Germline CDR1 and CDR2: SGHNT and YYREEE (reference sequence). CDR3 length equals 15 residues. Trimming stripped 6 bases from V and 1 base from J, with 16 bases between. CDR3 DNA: TGTGCCAGCACCCCTTCATCCGTATTCCAAGAGACCCAGTACTTC. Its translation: CASTPSSVFQETQYF.